This entry lists 27 T cell receptor beta chains sequenced from one sample in a study of CD8 T cells in ankylosing spondylitis. TCRdb analysed the 5' RACE reads with MiXCR anew, one entry per CDR3 protein. The profile shows 130,000 or so distinct CDR3 sequences, 6% to 8.5% of them singletons. Sequencing was done on a sample of blood, either unsorted or a sorted T cell fraction (not recorded which). All receptors come from a male donor with ankylosing spondylitis or in good health (not recorded which).

This clonotype was observed at least ten times. The gene calls are TRBV7-2 and TRBJ2-3, with D possibly TRBD2 on 7 matching bases. The V gene lost 5 bases and the J gene lost 0 bases, with 18 bases spanning the gap. The CDR3 sequence is 17 residues long. In germline, CDR1 is SGHTA, CDR2 FQGNSA. The CDR3 is CASSPHRGGGSTDTQYF. In nucleotides, the CDR3 is TGTGCCAGCAGCCCACATAGGGGGGGCGGCAGCACAGATACGCAGTATTTT.

This clonotype was seen repeatedly, ten times or more. V and J are TRBV3-1 and TRBJ2-3; D is possibly TRBD1 (6 bases). V was clipped by 2 bases and J by 6 bases, with 12 bases between them. The CDR3 runs to 14 residues. Germline V gene data show CDR1 as LGHDT and CDR2 as YNNKEL (reference sequence). CDR3 loop: CASSQQQGRDTQYF. The CDR3 DNA sequence: TGTGCCAGCAGCCAACAGCAGGGGCGTGATACGCAGTATTTT.

This clonotype was picked up many times. The V and J genes are TRBV7-6 and TRBJ2-1; perhaps TRBD1 as D (5 bases). The V gene's germline CDR1 is SGHVS and CDR2 FNYEAQ. This CDR3 has 13 amino acids. Trimming took off 4 bases at V and 6 bases at J, with 10 bases between the two ends. Here the CDR3 DNA reads TGTGCCAGCAGCTCCAGGGTCGGCAATGAGCAGTTCTTC. Protein sequence: CASSSRVGNEQFF. The variable domain in full, with the rest retrieved from reference TRBV7-6 and TRBJ2-1, is GAGVSQSPRYKVTKRGQDVALRCDPISGHVSLYWYRQALGQGPEFLTYFNYEAQQDKSGLPNDRFSAERPEGSISTLTIQRTEQRDSAMYRCASSSRVGNEQFFGPGTRLTVL.

Comments on this clonotype: A much larger clone is a single base away; this may be a read error. The chain carries TRBV30 and TRBJ1-6; no clear D gene. This CDR3 is 13 amino acids long. Germline V gives CDR1 GTSNPN, CDR2 SVGIG (reference sequence). The CDR3 region is CAWSQVDNSPLLF. As DNA, the CDR3 is TGTGCCTGGAGTCAGGTGGATAATTCACCCCTCCTCTTT.

This clonotype has at least ten counts. The gene calls are TRBV20-1 and TRBJ2-2, with a possible D match to TRBD1 (6 bases). V gave up 7 bases and J gave up 3 bases, with 9 bases separating them. Per the germline V gene, CDR1 is DFQATT and CDR2 is SNEGSKA (reference sequence). This CDR3 comprises 12 residues. This CDR3 is CSVGAHTGELFF. The CDR3 DNA follows: TGCAGTGTGGGGGCACACACCGGGGAGCTGTTTTTT.

This clonotype was picked up many times. The V and J genes are TRBV6-5 and TRBJ2-7; a weak D match, TRBD2 (7 bases). Germline assignment: CDR1 MNHEY and CDR2 SVGAGI. CDR3 length equals 16 residues. V lost 4 bases to trimming and J lost 5 bases, with 21 bases between them. Here the CDR3 DNA reads TGTGCCAGCAGTTCTAGGGGGGAGGGTTTAGAGCACGAGCAGTACTTC. The encoded protein is CASSSRGEGLEHEQYF.

This clonotype appeared many times. The J gene is TRBJ2-7, the V gene TRBV11-2, with 7 bases fitting TRBD1. V trimming: 1 base; J trimming: 3 bases; junction bases outside the gene matches: 9. CDR3 size: 16 residues. CDR1 SGHAT and CDR2 FQNNGV come from the germline V gene. The CDR3 DNA reads TGTGCCAGCAGCTTAGTACTACAGGGGCCCCTCTACGAGCAGTACTTC. Translation gives CASSLVLQGPLYEQYF.

This clonotype was seen many times. The gene calls are TRBV20-1 and TRBJ2-1; maybe TRBD2 (5 bases). CDR1 is DFQATT and CDR2 is SNEGSKA in the germline V gene (reference sequence). Trimming removed 6 bases at V and 9 bases at J, with 15 bases between. This CDR3 spans 12 amino acids. The CDR3 reads CSATTDGLEQFF. The DNA of the CDR3 is TGCAGTGCAACGACCGACGGACTTGAGCAGTTCTTC.

J is TRBJ2-7 and V is TRBV29-1, with a possible D match to TRBD1 (5 bases). Germline lookup yields CDR1 SQVTM and CDR2 ANQGSEA. The CDR3 contains 14 residues. V lost 4 bases, J lost 2 bases, and 15 bases lay in between. The CDR3: CSVVVGHLPYEQYF. Written as DNA, the CDR3 is TGCAGCGTTGTGGTCGGACATCTCCCCTACGAGCAGTACTTC.

This clonotype was seen at least ten times. This chain joins TRBV20-1 and TRBJ1-1, with a possible D match to TRBD1 (6 bases). Germline assignment: CDR1 DFQATT and CDR2 SNEGSKA (reference sequence). The V end was cut by 3 bases, the J end by 6 bases, with 14 bases between. The CDR3 contains 13 residues. The CDR3 is CSASQGLFSEAFF. The CDR3 nucleotides are TGCAGTGCTAGCCAGGGGCTTTTCTCTGAAGCTTTCTTT.

At least ten counts were recorded for this clonotype. The rearrangement links TRBV11-2 to TRBJ2-2, with 10 bases matching TRBD2. V shed 8 bases and J 7 bases; nucleotides not matched to a gene: 10. CDR1 is SGHAT and CDR2 is FQNNGV in the germline V gene. This CDR3 is built from 15 residues. CDR3: CASYKSGGAVGELFF. CDR3 coding DNA: TGTGCCAGCTATAAGAGCGGGGGGGCGGTCGGGGAGCTGTTTTTT.

This clonotype was seen at least ten times. This rearrangement joins TRBV20-1 to TRBJ2-2, with 11 nucleotides matching TRBD2. The CDR3 spans 16 residues. V was clipped by 0 bases and J by 5 bases; unmatched bases: 5. CDR1 DFQATT and CDR2 SNEGSKA come from the germline V gene (reference sequence). The CDR3 protein is CSARDGLAGGTGELFF. For the CDR3, the DNA is TGCAGTGCTAGAGATGGACTAGCGGGCGGTACCGGGGAGCTGTTTTTT.

In this sample, this clonotype turned up many times. The chain has TRBV7-2 and TRBJ2-1, with 7 bases fitting TRBD1. CDR1 is SGHTA, CDR2 FQGNSA, per germline. V was clipped by 1 base and J by 6 bases; unmatched bases: 3. The CDR3 is 14 residues long. The CDR3 spells CASSLGDSSNEQFF. In DNA, the CDR3 is TGTGCCAGCAGCTTAGGGGACAGCTCCAATGAGCAGTTCTTC.

In its sample, this clonotype was seen many times. The gene calls are TRBV10-3 and TRBJ2-2; 8 positions agree with TRBD2. In germline, CDR1 is ENHRY, CDR2 SYGVKD. The CDR3 totals 16 residues. With V trimmed by 6 bases and J by 2 bases, 8 bases remained unmatched. In DNA, the CDR3 is TGTGCCATCAGACCTACTAGCGGATATAACACCGGGGAGCTGTTTTTT. Translation gives CAIRPTSGYNTGELFF.

This clonotype was seen repeatedly, ten times or more. The chain links TRBV5-1 to TRBJ2-1, with a tentative D call TRBD2 (6 bases). Trimming pared 6 bases from V and 2 bases from J, leaving 12 bases between. The CDR3 has 14 amino acids. CDR1 is SGHRS, CDR2 YFSETQ, per germline. CDR3 DNA: TGCGCCAGCACTTTTGCGGGACCCTACAATGAGCAGTTCTTC. The encoded protein is CASTFAGPYNEQFF.

This clonotype was seen many times. The chain joins TRBV13 to TRBJ2-2, with 10 positions matching TRBD2. CDR3 length: 15 residues. V trimming: 3 bases; J trimming: 4 bases; junction bases outside the gene matches: 2. CDR1 and CDR2 from the germline V gene are PRHDT and FYEKMQ (reference sequence). CDR3 bases: TGTGCCAGCAGCTTTTGGACTAGCGGCACCGGGGAGCTGTTTTTT. Residues: CASSFWTSGTGELFF.

This clonotype was detected many times. This sequence joins TRBV5-1 and TRBJ1-6; no definite D call. This CDR3 spans 16 amino acids. Trimming pared 0 bases from V and 9 bases from J, leaving 16 bases between. Germline values: CDR1 SGHRS, CDR2 YFSETQ. CDR3 protein: CASSLEPLGAGSPLHF. The CDR3 DNA reads TGCGCCAGCAGCTTGGAACCTCTGGGAGCAGGTTCACCCCTCCACTTT.

V gene TRBV5-5 combines with J gene TRBJ1-5, with no clear D. The CDR3 extends over 17 amino acids. Germline CDR1 reads SGHKS; CDR2 reads YYEKEE (reference sequence). V lost 0 bases and J 2 bases, leaving 15 bases between the germline ends. CDR3 sequence: CASSLARRRVGNQPQHF. CDR3 sequence (DNA): TGTGCCAGCAGCTTGGCCCGTCGACGGGTCGGCAATCAGCCCCAGCATTTT.

This clonotype was counted many times. The gene calls are TRBV5-1 and TRBJ2-3; 7 bases agree with TRBD2. Losses at the gene ends were 0 bases for V and 4 bases for J; bases not matched to a gene: 8. The germline gives CDR1 SGHRS, CDR2 YFSETQ. CDR3 length: 16 amino acids. Written as DNA, the CDR3 is TGCGCCAGCAGCTTGGTGATGGGAGGGCCCGCAGATACGCAGTATTTT. Encoded protein: CASSLVMGGPADTQYF.

This clonotype occurred many times. The chain combines TRBV7-2 with TRBJ2-5; tentatively, D is TRBD2 (6 bases). Trimming cost V 3 bases and J 2 bases, with 10 bases left between them. This CDR3 is built from 14 residues. CDR1 and CDR2 from the germline V gene are SGHTA and FQGNSA. CDR3 coding DNA: TGTGCCAGCAGCTTCATACGGGGGCAAGAGACCCAGTACTTC. This translates into CASSFIRGQETQYF.

This clonotype has only a few counts. The gene calls are TRBV7-9 and TRBJ2-5; tentatively, D is TRBD1 (6 bases). Trimming cost V 7 bases and J 3 bases, with 12 bases left between them. The CDR3 is made up of 13 amino acids. CDR1 SEHNR and CDR2 FQNEAQ come from the germline V gene (reference sequence). CDR3 loop: CASTRGQKETQYF. CDR3 bases: TGTGCCAGCACCAGAGGACAGAAAGAGACCCAGTACTTC. Looking up the rest from reference TRBV7-9 and TRBJ2-5 gives the full variable domain: DTGVSQNPRHKITKRGQNVTFRCDPISEHNRLYWYRQTLGQGPEFLTYFQNEAQLEKSRLLSDRFSAERPKGSFSTLEIQRTEQGDSAMYLCASTRGQKETQYFGPGTRLLVL.

This clonotype was seen a handful of times. This could be a read error, since a much larger clone is one nucleotide away. The chain's CDR3 is CASSLDKNTEAFF. The CDR3 DNA reads as TGCGCCAGCAGCTTGGACAAGAACACTGAAGCTTTCTTT. The chain links TRBV5-1 to TRBJ1-1; D not resolved. V lost 0 bases to trimming and J lost 1 base, with 4 bases between them. Germline V gives CDR1 SGHRS, CDR2 YFSETQ. The CDR3 runs to 13 residues.

This clonotype was seen ten or more times. The chain joins TRBV15 to TRBJ2-2; either TRBD1 or TRBD2 may fit D (5 bases each). V gave up 8 bases and J gave up 4 bases, with 11 bases separating them. Germline values: CDR1 LNHNV, CDR2 YYDKDF (reference sequence). The CDR3 contains 13 residues. CDR3: CATGDGRTGELFF. DNA of the CDR3: TGTGCCACCGGGGACGGACGCACCGGGGAGCTGTTTTTT. Looking up the rest from reference TRBV15 and TRBJ2-2 gives the full variable domain: DAMVIQNPRYQVTQFGKPVTLSCSQTLNHNVMYWYQQKSSQAPKLLFHYYDKDFNNEADTPDNFQSRRPNTSFCFLDIRSPGLGDTAMYLCATGDGRTGELFFGEGSRLTVL.

This clonotype came up many times. The V and J genes are TRBV12-3 or TRBV12-4 and TRBJ2-7; 10 bases fit TRBD1. The CDR3 runs 16 residues. V dropped 5 bases and J dropped 4; count of bases not matched to a gene: 11. As DNA, the CDR3 is TGTGCCAGCAGTCACACCCGGGACAGGGGCCCGTACGAGCAGTACTTC. Encoded protein: CASSHTRDRGPYEQYF.

The chain employs TRBV6-1 and TRBJ2-5; a weak D match, TRBD1 (6 bases). The CDR3 is 15 residues long. Trimming pared 5 bases from V and 4 bases from J, leaving 17 bases between. Germline CDR1 is MNHNS and CDR2 is SASEGT. The CDR3 is CASSPVQGIGETQYF. CDR3 bases: TGTGCCAGCAGTCCTGTTCAGGGGATCGGAGAGACCCAGTACTTC.

This clonotype was detected a few times. Just one base apart from a much larger clone, this may be a read error. This chain joins TRBV4-3 and TRBJ1-1; D is undetermined. This CDR3 has 16 residues. Germline V gene sequence: CDR1 LGHNA, CDR2 YSLEER. The DNA for the CDR3 is TGCGCCAGCAGCCAAGCGACGACCCTAATGAACCCTGAAGCTTTCTTT. It yields the protein CASSQATTLMNPEAFF.

The table lists this clonotype with many counts. This chain links TRBV6-5 with TRBJ1-1; D possibly corresponds to TRBD1 (5 bases). The CDR3 spans 14 residues. The ends were cut back, 0 bases at V and 1 base at J, with 6 bases in the middle. Germline CDR1 MNHEY, CDR2 SVGAGI. CDR3 sequence (DNA): TGTGCCAGCAGTTACTCCGGGGGGAACACTGAAGCTTTCTTT. Protein: CASSYSGGNTEAFF.